A selection of T cell receptor beta chains follows, all from one sample in a study of neurological immune-mediated disorders. TCRdb independently ran MiXCR on the 5' RACE reads; one entry per CDR3 protein. This sample has approximately 84,000 distinct CDR3 sequences, with around 4.7% found just once. The sequencing sample was made of PBMCs. The receptors stem from a woman aged 60-75 years with multiple sclerosis. Both conserved end residues are part of each CDR3. The D gene is left open where the match is weak. Rows may omit the clone size; those that give it use once, few, many or a size class.

size: NA; D: NA; V: TRBV24-1; J: TRBJ2-3; DNA: TGTGCCACCAGTGCGTATGGCGGAGGGACAGATACGCAGTATTTT; CDR3: CATSAYGGGTDTQYF
size: many; D: NA; V: TRBV20-1; J: TRBJ1-5; DNA: TGCAGTGCTAGCTACTCAGGACGGTTAAGCAATCAGCCCCAGCATTTT; CDR3: CSASYSGRLSNQPQHF
size: many; D: NA; V: TRBV20-1; J: TRBJ1-5; DNA: TGCAGTGCGATCGACAGGCAAAATCAGCCCCAGCATTTT; CDR3: CSAIDRQNQPQHF
size: many; D: NA; V: TRBV12-3/TRBV12-4; J: TRBJ2-3; DNA: TGTGCCAGCAGTACAAGCACAGATACGCAGTATTTT; CDR3: CASSTSTDTQYF
size: many; D: NA; V: TRBV5-4; J: TRBJ2-7; DNA: TGTGCCAGCAGCTCGGGTACGGGGGTCGGGGGCGACGAGCAGTACTTC; CDR3: CASSSGTGVGGDEQYF
size: many; D: NA; V: TRBV3-1; J: TRBJ1-2; DNA: TGTGCCAGCAGCCAAGGCCTACAGGGAGGAGGTGGCTATGGCTACACCTTC; CDR3: CASSQGLQGGGGYGYTF
size: many; D: NA; V: TRBV20-1; J: TRBJ1-1; DNA: TGCAGTGCTAACATAAGAGGGGGAAAGTTAAGGACTGAAGCTTTCTTT; CDR3: CSANIRGGKLRTEAFF
size: NA; D: TRBD1; V: TRBV3-1; J: TRBJ1-5; DNA: TGTGCCAGCAGCTTAGGGACAGGGGGGCGTCAGCCCCAGCATTTT; CDR3: CASSLGTGGRQPQHF
size: NA; D: TRBD1; V: TRBV5-1; J: TRBJ1-1; DNA: TGCGCCAGCGGGAGATCGGGGGACAGGTCTATGAACACTGAAGCTTTCTTT; CDR3: CASGRSGDRSMNTEAFF
size: many; D: TRBD1; V: TRBV5-6; J: TRBJ1-2; DNA: TGTGCCAGCGGAGACCGGGACAGGATCACCTTC; CDR3: CASGDRDRITF
size: many; D: TRBD2; V: TRBV7-2; J: TRBJ2-5; DNA: TGTGCCAGCAGCCCGACCAGCGGACTAGCGGCGGAGACCCAGTACTTC; CDR3: CASSPTSGLAAETQYF
size: many; D: NA; V: TRBV5-1; J: TRBJ1-4; DNA: TGCGCCAGCAGCTTGGCCGATAAAGAAAAACTGTTTTTT; CDR3: CASSLADKEKLFF
size: many; D: NA; V: TRBV20-1; J: TRBJ2-7; DNA: TGCAGTGCTAGAGGGATCATCTACGAGCAGTACTTC; CDR3: CSARGIIYEQYF
size: many; D: NA; V: TRBV21-1; J: TRBJ1-1; DNA: TGTGCCAGCAGCAAAGAGGGCCAGGACAGCAACACTGAAGCTTTCTTT; CDR3: CASSKEGQDSNTEAFF
size: medium-sized; D: NA; V: TRBV12-3/TRBV12-4; J: TRBJ1-4; DNA: TGTGCCAGCAGTGATACCGGGCCCGCCTTCGCTGGAAAACTGTTTTTT; CDR3: CASSDTGPAFAGKLFF
size: NA; D: NA; V: TRBV30; J: TRBJ1-5; DNA: TGTGCCTGGAGTGTACGTTCAGGGTCAGGAAATCAGCCCCAGCATTTT; CDR3: CAWSVRSGSGNQPQHF
size: many; D: NA; V: TRBV20-1; J: TRBJ1-2; DNA: TGCAGTGCTAGAACAGACCAGGGAATTAGCTATGGCTACACCTTC; CDR3: CSARTDQGISYGYTF
size: many; D: TRBD1; V: TRBV30; J: TRBJ2-7; DNA: TGTGCCTGGAGGACAGGGAATTACGAGCAGTACTTC; CDR3: CAWRTGNYEQYF
size: many; D: NA; V: TRBV12-3/TRBV12-4; J: TRBJ2-1; DNA: TGTGCCAGCACCATCGCTCGTGCCTACAATGAGCAGTTCTTC; CDR3: CASTIARAYNEQFF
size: many; D: NA; V: TRBV10-3; J: TRBJ1-5; DNA: TGTGCCATCAGTGAGTCGGCCCAAAATCAGCCCCAGCATTTT; CDR3: CAISESAQNQPQHF
size: many; D: NA; V: TRBV29-1; J: TRBJ2-1; DNA: TGCAGCGTTGAGGGGTCATCCAGTGAGCAGTTCTTC; CDR3: CSVEGSSSEQFF
size: many; D: NA; V: TRBV7-6; J: TRBJ2-2; DNA: TGTGCCAGCAGCTCCACAGCTACGAACACCGGGGAGCTGTTTTTT; CDR3: CASSSTATNTGELFF
size: many; D: NA; V: TRBV20-1; J: TRBJ2-1; DNA: TGCAGTGCTATACAGGGTTACAATGAGCAGTTCTTC; CDR3: CSAIQGYNEQFF
size: many; D: NA; V: TRBV24-1; J: TRBJ2-2; DNA: TGTGCCACCAGTGACAGGTTAAAGACCGGGGAGCTGTTTTTT; CDR3: CATSDRLKTGELFF
size: many; D: NA; V: TRBV12-3/TRBV12-4; J: TRBJ1-1; DNA: TGTGCCAGCAGTTTCACCGGTGGGTCACCTGAAGCTTTCTTT; CDR3: CASSFTGGSPEAFF
size: many; D: NA; V: TRBV10-3; J: TRBJ2-3; DNA: TGTGCCATCAGTGAATCAGAACTAGCAGAGGATACGCAGTATTTT; CDR3: CAISESELAEDTQYF
size: few; D: NA; V: TRBV6-5; J: TRBJ1-1; DNA: TGTGCCAGCAGCGCACAGGGTGCTGAAGCTTTCTTT; CDR3: CASSAQGAEAFF
size: many; D: TRBD1; V: TRBV5-1; J: TRBJ1-4; DNA: TGCGCCAGCAGCCCCTCCCCCGGGACAGATATATACCTGAACGGAAAACTGTTTTTT; CDR3: CASSPSPGTDIYLNGKLFF
size: many; D: NA; V: TRBV4-1; J: TRBJ1-1; DNA: TGCGCCAGCAGCCAAGATCGGCAGGGGAACACTGAAGCTTTCTTT; CDR3: CASSQDRQGNTEAFF
size: NA; D: NA; V: TRBV6-4; J: TRBJ1-6; DNA: TGTGCCAGCAGTGACTTTGGAGGGATCGGATCACCCCTCCACTTT; CDR3: CASSDFGGIGSPLHF
size: many; D: TRBD2; V: TRBV28; J: TRBJ2-1; DNA: TGTGCCAGCAGTTGGCCCCGGGGAGGGAATTACAATGAGCAGTTCTTC; CDR3: CASSWPRGGNYNEQFF
size: many; D: NA; V: TRBV5-1; J: TRBJ2-1; DNA: TGCGCCAGCAGGTATTCCGGGACATTCTACTACAATGAGCAGTTCTTC; CDR3: CASRYSGTFYYNEQFF
size: many; D: TRBD1; V: TRBV6-5; J: TRBJ1-6; DNA: TGTGCCAGCAGTTACTCGACAGGGTTCTATTCACCCCTCCACTTT; CDR3: CASSYSTGFYSPLHF
size: many; D: NA; V: TRBV5-1; J: TRBJ1-1; DNA: TGCGCCAGCAGCTCTATGACATCCCACACTGAAGCTTTCTTT; CDR3: CASSSMTSHTEAFF
size: many; D: TRBD1; V: TRBV25-1; J: TRBJ2-3; DNA: TGTGCCAGCAGAGAGGGACAGGGGGCAATAGATACGCAGTATTTT; CDR3: CASREGQGAIDTQYF
size: many; D: NA; V: TRBV5-1; J: TRBJ1-2; DNA: TGCGCCAGCAGCTCCTCTTGGGTCGGTGGCTACACCTTC; CDR3: CASSSSWVGGYTF
size: many; D: NA; V: TRBV5-1; J: TRBJ2-7; DNA: TGCGCCAGCAGCTTGGCCGGGACCTACGAGCAGTACTTC; CDR3: CASSLAGTYEQYF
size: many; D: TRBD2; V: TRBV5-6; J: TRBJ2-7; DNA: TGTGCCAGCAGCTCGAGCGGGGGGGCCTCCTACGAGCAGTACTTC; CDR3: CASSSSGGASYEQYF
size: many; D: NA; V: TRBV29-1; J: TRBJ2-7; DNA: TGCAGCGCCGGACAGACCAACGAGCAGTACTTC; CDR3: CSAGQTNEQYF
size: many; D: NA; V: TRBV18; J: TRBJ2-7; DNA: TGTGCCAGCTCACGGAACTTCGGGGGTGAGGAGCAGTACTTC; CDR3: CASSRNFGGEEQYF
size: many; D: TRBD2; V: TRBV10-3; J: TRBJ2-3; DNA: TGTGCCATCAGGAGGACTAGCGGGGGGGGCACAGATACGCAGTATTTT; CDR3: CAIRRTSGGGTDTQYF
size: many; D: NA; V: TRBV3-1; J: TRBJ2-5; DNA: TGTGCCAGCAGCCAAGGAGATACCCAGTACTTC; CDR3: CASSQGDTQYF
size: many; D: NA; V: TRBV2; J: TRBJ1-2; DNA: TGTGCCAGCAGTGAAGTGGGGTATGGCTACACCTTC; CDR3: CASSEVGYGYTF
size: many; D: NA; V: TRBV6-5; J: TRBJ1-1; DNA: TGTGCCAGCAGTTACTTAACATCAGGGGACATGAACACTGAAGCTTTCTTT; CDR3: CASSYLTSGDMNTEAFF
size: many; D: TRBD1; V: TRBV20-1; J: TRBJ2-3; DNA: TGCAGTGCTGAACAGGGGGCAGAAGATACGCAGTATTTT; CDR3: CSAEQGAEDTQYF
size: many; D: NA; V: TRBV10-3; J: TRBJ2-5; DNA: TGTGCCATCAGTGACCAAGAGACCCAGTACTTC; CDR3: CAISDQETQYF
size: many; D: NA; V: TRBV7-9; J: TRBJ1-1; DNA: TGTGCCAGCAGCTTAGATGGGGGGACGGATGAAGCTTTCTTT; CDR3: CASSLDGGTDEAFF
size: many; D: NA; V: TRBV5-1; J: TRBJ2-6; DNA: TGCGCCAGCAGCTTGGAGGCAGGAGGGGTTTCTCTCTCTGGGGCCAACGTCCTGACTTTC; CDR3: CASSLEAGGVSLSGANVLTF
size: many; D: NA; V: TRBV6-5; J: TRBJ2-7; DNA: TGTGCCAGCAGTGGGGACAACAAGCAGTACTTC; CDR3: CASSGDNKQYF
size: many; D: NA; V: TRBV6-5; J: TRBJ1-1; DNA: TGTGCCAGCAAAGGCCATTACTTAAAGAACACTGAAGCTTTCTTT; CDR3: CASKGHYLKNTEAFF
size: many; D: TRBD1; V: TRBV2; J: TRBJ2-1; DNA: TGTGCCAGCAATGGACAGGGGAACATCAATGAGCAGTTCTTC; CDR3: CASNGQGNINEQFF
size: many; D: NA; V: TRBV5-1; J: TRBJ2-1; DNA: TGCGCCAGCAGACGCTCGGGTCGGCAGAACAATGAGCAGTTCTTC; CDR3: CASRRSGRQNNEQFF
size: many; D: NA; V: TRBV12-3/TRBV12-4; J: TRBJ2-4; DNA: TGTGCCAGCAGTTTAGCGGCAGCCAAAAACATTCAGTACTTC; CDR3: CASSLAAAKNIQYF
size: many; D: NA; V: TRBV6-5; J: TRBJ1-1; DNA: TGTGCCAGCAGATCGACAGGTGGGGTAGCTTTCTTT; CDR3: CASRSTGGVAFF
size: many; D: TRBD2; V: TRBV12-3/TRBV12-4; J: TRBJ2-7; DNA: TGTGCCAGCAGGCCACCGGGACTAGGGGACGAGCAGTACTTC; CDR3: CASRPPGLGDEQYF
size: many; D: NA; V: TRBV6-1; J: TRBJ1-3; DNA: TGTGCCAGCAGTATTATTGACGGATCCTCTGGAAACACCATATATTTT; CDR3: CASSIIDGSSGNTIYF
size: few; D: NA; V: TRBV25-1; J: TRBJ1-1; DNA: TGTGCCAGCAAAACATTGACGGGCACTGAAGCTTTCTTT; CDR3: CASKTLTGTEAFF
size: few; D: NA; V: TRBV3-1; J: TRBJ2-3; DNA: TGTGCCAGCAGCCAAGGGGCAGGAGTGAACACAGATACGCAGTATTTT; CDR3: CASSQGAGVNTDTQYF
size: many; D: NA; V: TRBV18; J: TRBJ1-1; DNA: TGTGCCAGCTCACCGCGGGCCGATAAGAGCACTGAAGCTTTCTTT; CDR3: CASSPRADKSTEAFF